The 25 T cell receptor beta chains below come from one sample, sequenced in a study of OX40 agonist ivuxolimab in advanced cancers. TCRdb's table, derived via immunoSEQ multiplex PCR, lists solely in-frame clones and lacks some. This sample yields approximately 26,000 clones, of which around 77% are seen a single time; roughly 12% belongs to the top ten. Sequencing used CD4+ or CD8+ T cells sorted from blood, obtained in a trial of the OX40 agonist ivuxolimab. Source of these receptors: an adult with an advanced solid tumor such as melanoma, head and neck, liver or kidney cancer.

The sample holds one count of this clone. The chain carries TRBV27 and TRBJ1-1; 7 nucleotides match TRBD1. V was clipped by 8 bases and J by 1 base; unmatched bases: 16. The CDR3 contains 17 residues. The germline V gene has CDR1 MNHEY and CDR2 SMNVEV (reference sequence). CDR3 sequence reads: CASLASTRQGRNTEAFF. CDR3 nucleotide sequence: TGTGCCAGCCTCGCATCCACCAGACAGGGAAGGAACACTGAAGCTTTCTTT.

The J gene is TRBJ2-1, the V gene TRBV5-1; 8 positions agree with TRBD2. Germline V gene lookup returns CDR1 SGHRS and CDR2 YFSETQ. CDR3 size: 15 residues. The junction had 9 bases not matched to a gene; V was cut back by 1 base and J by 9 bases. The CDR3: CASSLSGGGYVEQFF. DNA for the CDR3: TGCGCCAGCAGCTTGAGTGGCGGGGGGTATGTTGAGCAGTTCTTC. The full variable domain, completed using reference TRBV5-1 and TRBJ2-1, is KAGVTQTPRYLIKTRGQQVTLSCSPISGHRSVSWYQQTPGQGLQFLFEYFSETQRNKGNFPGRFSGRQFSNSRSEMNVSTLELGDSALYLCASSLSGGGYVEQFFGPGTRLTVL.

This rearrangement joins TRBV25-1 to TRBJ2-1, with D possibly called TRBD1 or TRBD2 (7 bases each). Germline V CDR1 and CDR2: MGHDK, SYGVNS. The V end lost 11 bases, the J end lost 3 bases, and 14 bases lay between the germline ends. The CDR3 spans 13 residues. The CDR3 bases are TGTGCCGCAGGGGGGGACCGCTACAATGAGCAGTTCTTC. It specifies CAAGGDRYNEQFF.

In its sample, this clone was seen a few times. The chain uses TRBV4-1 and TRBJ1-6, with D possibly TRBD1 on 6 matching bases. CDR1 MGHRA and CDR2 YSYEKL come from the germline V gene. V was cut by 0 bases and J by 9 bases, with 15 bases left in between. CDR3 size: 16 residues. The CDR3 DNA reads as TGCGCCAGCAGCCAAGATGGGGGGGCCCAGAGTTCACCCCTCCACTTT. Translation gives CASSQDGGAQSSPLHF.

V and J are TRBV6-5 and TRBJ2-7, with 10 bases matching TRBD1. This CDR3 is 15 amino acids long. V dropped 6 bases and J dropped 3; count of bases not matched to a gene: 8. In germline, CDR1 is MNHEY, CDR2 SVGAGI. The CDR3 coding sequence is TGTGCCAGCAGCCTCCGGGACAGGGGAATCTACGAGCAGTACTTC. It encodes CASSLRDRGIYEQYF.

This chain connects TRBV6-5 to TRBJ2-1, with TRBD1 identical over 7 bases. The CDR3 runs 16 residues. Germline V gene lookup returns CDR1 MNHEY and CDR2 SVGAGI. Unmatched junction bases numbered 7, after V lost 2 bases and J lost 3 bases. CDR3 in amino acids: CASSYGLGGFYNEQFF. Written as DNA, the CDR3 is TGTGCCAGCAGTTACGGGTTAGGGGGCTTCTACAATGAGCAGTTCTTC.

V is TRBV6-6 and J is TRBJ1-2, with a possible D match to TRBD1 (6 bases). V was clipped by 4 bases and J by 4 bases, with 16 bases between them. The CDR3 runs 15 residues. CDR1 and CDR2 (germline): MNHNY, SVGAGI (reference sequence). The CDR3 spells CASSSRIQGSYGYTF. The CDR3 DNA reads TGTGCCAGCAGTTCGCGAATCCAGGGGAGCTATGGCTACACCTTC.

This clone has more than one count but fewer than ten. The chain uses TRBV7-2 and TRBJ1-6, with D perhaps matching TRBD1 (6 bases). V was shortened by 2 bases and J by 6 bases, with 11 bases between the two germline ends. The V gene's germline CDR1 is SGHTA and CDR2 FQGNSA. The CDR3 totals 15 residues. The CDR3 region is CASSLSGTSNSPLHF. The CDR3 nucleotides read TGTGCCAGCAGCTTATCCGGGACAAGTAATTCACCCCTCCACTTT.

V and J are TRBV7-2 and TRBJ2-4, with TRBD1 as a possible D gene (5 bases). The CDR3 loop spans 15 amino acids. Germline V gene data show CDR1 as SGHTA and CDR2 as FQGNSA. V was shortened by 4 bases and J by 1 base, with 11 bases between the two germline ends. The CDR3 region is CASSSPGFAKNIQYF. CDR3 bases: TGTGCCAGCAGCTCCCCAGGGTTCGCCAAAAACATTCAGTACTTC.

V is TRBV30 and J is TRBJ2-7; D ambiguous. Germline CDR1 GTSNPN, CDR2 SVGIG (reference sequence). V was cut by 1 base and J by 2 bases, with 3 bases left in between. The CDR3 length is 11 residues. The CDR3, as DNA: TGTGCCTGGAGTGCAGCCTACGAGCAGTACTTC. Protein product: CAWSAAYEQYF.

The chain recombines TRBV5-6 with TRBJ1-6, with D maybe TRBD1 (6 bases). Germline values: CDR1 SGHDT, CDR2 YYEEEE. The CDR3 is 15 residues long. The V end lost 0 bases, the J end lost 7 bases, and 11 bases lay between the germline ends. As DNA, the CDR3 is TGTGCCAGCAGCTTGGTGCAGGGGATGAATTCACCCCTCCACTTT. This translates into CASSLVQGMNSPLHF.

The CDR3 DNA sequence: TGTGCCAGCAAGAGAGACCGAGCAGGGTTTTGGAACACCATATATTTT. As protein: CASKRDRAGFWNTIYF. V gene TRBV7-8 combines with J gene TRBJ1-3; tentative D call: TRBD1 (5 bases). Trimming shortened V by 7 bases and J by 7 bases, and 23 bases separated the two germline ends. CDR1 is SGHVS and CDR2 is FQNEAQ in the germline V gene. The CDR3 extends over 16 amino acids.

The chain links TRBV2 to TRBJ2-1; D is tentatively TRBD1 or TRBD2 (5 bases each). Germline CDR1 is SNHLY and CDR2 is FYNNEI. There are 13 residues in the CDR3. V lost 4 bases and J lost 9, with 13 bases in between. CDR3 nucleotide sequence: TGTGCCAGCAGTGCCCAGGGAGCAGGTGAGCAGTTCTTC. The encoded protein is CASSAQGAGEQFF. Drawing the rest from reference TRBV2 and TRBJ2-1, the complete variable domain is EPEVTQTPSHQVTQMGQEVILRCVPISNHLYFYWYRQILGQKVEFLVSFYNNEISEKSEIFDDQFSVERPDGSNFTLKIRSTKLEDSAMYFCASSAQGAGEQFFGPGTRLTVL.

This chain joins TRBV30 and TRBJ2-4; D not certain. Germline V gene data show CDR1 as GTSNPN and CDR2 as SVGIG (reference sequence). V shed 0 bases and J shed 0 bases, with 12 bases lying between them. The CDR3 covers 16 residues. The CDR3 here is CAWSVPSSQAKNIQYF. CDR3 nucleotides: TGTGCCTGGAGTGTCCCCTCCAGTCAAGCCAAAAACATTCAGTACTTC.

This chain connects TRBV19 to TRBJ1-1; the D gene is possibly TRBD1 (6 bases). The ends were cut back, 8 bases at V and 1 base at J, with 14 bases in the middle. CDR1 LNHDA and CDR2 SQIVND come from the germline V gene (reference sequence). This CDR3 is built from 14 residues. In nucleotides, the CDR3 is TGTGCCAGTGAAACAGGGCCGCCGAACACTGAAGCTTTCTTT. The encoded protein is CASETGPPNTEAFF.

The chain uses TRBV28 and TRBJ1-1; unclear D gene. CDR3 length equals 13 residues. Germline values: CDR1 MDHEN, CDR2 SYDVKM. Deletions cut 2 bases from V and 0 bases from J, with 4 bases between. The CDR3 sequence: CASSLRLNTEAFF. CDR3 DNA sequence: TGTGCCAGCAGTTTAAGATTGAACACTGAAGCTTTCTTT.

The rearrangement uses TRBV4-1 and TRBJ1-1; 7 bases line up with TRBD1. The germline CDR1 and CDR2 sequences are MGHRA and YSYEKL. The CDR3 runs 15 residues. J was trimmed by 1 base and V by 2 bases; bases with no gene match: 4. The CDR3 protein is CASSQSRTGNTEAFF. The CDR3, as DNA: TGCGCCAGCAGCCAAAGTCGGACAGGGAACACTGAAGCTTTCTTT.

The rearrangement joins TRBV11-2 to TRBJ1-4; 7 nucleotides agree with TRBD1. CDR3 length equals 14 residues. Germline values: CDR1 SGHAT, CDR2 FQNNGV. Unmatched junction bases numbered 4, after V lost 4 bases and J lost 5 bases. CDR3 amino acids: CASSYGTENEKLFF. Here the CDR3 DNA reads TGTGCCAGCAGCTACGGGACAGAAAATGAAAAACTGTTTTTT.

This clone was picked up one time. The chain links TRBV11-3 to TRBJ1-2, with TRBD1 as a possible D gene (6 bases). V shed 1 base and J shed 7 bases, with 10 bases lying between them. The CDR3 contains 13 residues. Germline V lookup: CDR1 SGHNT, CDR2 YENEEA. For the CDR3, the DNA is TGTGCCAGCAGCTTAGCGGGGGCATCTGGCTACACCTTC. This codes for CASSLAGASGYTF. Using reference TRBV11-3 and TRBJ1-2 for the parts outside the CDR3, the full variable domain is EAGVVQSPRYKIIEKKQPVAFWCNPISGHNTLYWYLQNLGQGPELLIRYENEEAVDDSQLPKDRFSAERLKGVDSTLKIQPAELGDSAVYLCASSLAGASGYTFGSGTRLTVV.

V usage is TRBV29-1 and J usage is TRBJ1-6, with 8 bases fitting TRBD1. This CDR3 is built from 12 residues. The V and J ends lost 7 bases and 7 bases, in that order; junction bases with no gene match: 3. Germline V gene sequence: CDR1 SQVTM, CDR2 ANQGSEA. CDR3 coding DNA: TGCAGCGCCCGACAGGGGAATTCACCCCTCCACTTT. It codes for CSARQGNSPLHF.

The chain recombines TRBV7-6 with TRBJ2-7; TRBD1 matches 7 bases. The CDR3 contains 15 residues. V was clipped by 1 base and J by 4 bases; unmatched bases: 7. Germline lookup yields CDR1 SGHVS and CDR2 FNYEAQ. CDR3 sequence (DNA): TGTGCCAGCAGCTTAGGACAGGGTGTCCCTTACGAGCAGTACTTC. It specifies CASSLGQGVPYEQYF.

This chain links TRBV5-5 with TRBJ1-1, with 7 bases that match TRBD1. This CDR3 comprises 12 residues. CDR1 is SGHKS and CDR2 is YYEKEE in the germline V gene (reference sequence). V was pared by 4 bases and J by 6 bases, with 3 bases of the junction left unmatched. This chain's CDR3 is CASSQTGSEAFF. The CDR3 DNA follows: TGTGCCAGCAGCCAGACAGGGTCTGAAGCTTTCTTT.

This clone appeared a single time. This chain links TRBV5-4 with TRBJ1-4, with D possibly being TRBD1 (6 bases). The CDR3 spans 17 residues. Germline lookup yields CDR1 SGHNT and CDR2 YYREEE (reference sequence). V was trimmed by 3 bases and J by 0 bases, leaving 15 bases between them. CDR3 amino acids: CASSSYRATATNEKLFF. The CDR3 nucleotides are TGTGCCAGCAGCTCCTACAGGGCTACTGCAACTAATGAAAAACTGTTTTTT.

The chain is built from TRBV10-2 and TRBJ1-1, with D maybe TRBD1 (6 bases). V lost 2 bases and J lost 2, with 18 bases in between. Per the germline V gene, CDR1 is WSHSY and CDR2 is SAAADI. This CDR3 region has 17 residues. The CDR3 protein is CASSERGTTILNTEAFF. DNA of the CDR3: TGCGCCAGCAGTGAGAGGGGGACCACCATCTTAAACACTGAAGCTTTCTTT.

This sequence joins TRBV7-3 and TRBJ1-2; perhaps TRBD1 as D (6 bases). The CDR3 loop spans 13 amino acids. Trimming left V 5 bases short and J 7 bases short, with 14 bases between. Germline V gene lookup returns CDR1 SGHTA and CDR2 FQGTGA. CDR3: CASSPHTGTGYTF. CDR3 sequence (DNA): TGTGCCAGCAGCCCTCACACAGGGACTGGCTACACCTTC.